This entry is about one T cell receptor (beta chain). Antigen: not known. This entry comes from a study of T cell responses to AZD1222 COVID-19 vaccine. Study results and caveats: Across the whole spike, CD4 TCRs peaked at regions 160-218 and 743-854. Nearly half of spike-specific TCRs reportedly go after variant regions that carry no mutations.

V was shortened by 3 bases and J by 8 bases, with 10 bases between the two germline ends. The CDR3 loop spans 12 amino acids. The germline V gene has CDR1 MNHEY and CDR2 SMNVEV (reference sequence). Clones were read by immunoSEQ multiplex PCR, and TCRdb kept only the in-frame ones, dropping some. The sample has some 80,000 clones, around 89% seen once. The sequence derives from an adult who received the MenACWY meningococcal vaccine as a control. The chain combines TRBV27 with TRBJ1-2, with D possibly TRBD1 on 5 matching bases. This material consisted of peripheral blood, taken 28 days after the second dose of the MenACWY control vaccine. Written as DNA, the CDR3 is TGTGCCAGCAGTTTGCGGGGGGTAGGCTACACCTTC. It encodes CASSLRGVGYTF.